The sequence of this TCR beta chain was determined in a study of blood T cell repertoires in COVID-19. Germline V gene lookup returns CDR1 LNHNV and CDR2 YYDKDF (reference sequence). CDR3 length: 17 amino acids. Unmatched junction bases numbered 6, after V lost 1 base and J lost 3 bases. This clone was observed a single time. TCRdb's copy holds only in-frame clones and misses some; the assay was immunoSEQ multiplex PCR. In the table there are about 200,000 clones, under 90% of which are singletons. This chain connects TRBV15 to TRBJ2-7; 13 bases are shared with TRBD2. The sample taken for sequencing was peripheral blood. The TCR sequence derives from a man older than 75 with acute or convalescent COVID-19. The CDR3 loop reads CATSRGTSGRKNYEQYF. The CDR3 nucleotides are TGTGCCACCAGCAGAGGGACTAGCGGGAGAAAAAACTACGAGCAGTACTTC.